These T cell receptor beta chains were read from a single sample in a study of blood T cell repertoires in COVID-19. Clones were read by immunoSEQ multiplex PCR, and TCRdb kept only the in-frame ones, dropping some. In the table there are 200,000 to 300,000 clones, 75% to 85% of which are singletons. Specimen: peripheral blood. The receptors were gathered from a man aged 35 to 55 who had recovered from COVID-19. Each CDR3 is given with its conserved first and last residue. Fields, in order: clone size, D gene, V gene, J gene, CDR3 DNA, CDR3 protein. The D gene is left open where the match is weak. A row's size may be missing; if present it is once, few, many or a size class.

>.|.|TRBV9|TRBJ2-2
TGTGCCAGCAGCCTAGGAGGAAGCGGCCCCACCGGGGAGCTGTTTTTT
CASSLGGSGPTGELFF
>.|.|TRBV5-4|TRBJ2-6
TGTGCCAGCAGCTCTCCTTCCGGGGCTGGGGCCAACGTCCTGACTTTC
CASSSPSGAGANVLTF
>.|TRBD1|TRBV30|TRBJ2-2
TGTGCCTGGAGTGTGGGGGTCCCGGGACAGGGGCATGCGGGGGAGCTGTTTTTT
CAWSVGVPGQGHAGELFF
>.|TRBD2|TRBV2|TRBJ2-7
TGTGCCAGCAGTGACCTCCAGACTAGCTCTTACGAGCAGTACTTC
CASSDLQTSSYEQYF
>once|.|TRBV18|TRBJ2-1
TGTGCCAGCTCACCACCCCTCCTCCGGGATGAGCAGTTCTTC
CASSPPLLRDEQFF
>.|.|TRBV11-2|TRBJ1-2
TGTGCCAGCAGCGAACAGGACTATGGCTACACCTTC
CASSEQDYGYTF
>.|TRBD1|TRBV7-9|TRBJ2-7
TGTGCCAGCAGCCGACCTCGGACAGGGCCGAGGACCGAGCAGTACTTC
CASSRPRTGPRTEQYF
>.|.|TRBV12-5|TRBJ1-2
TGTGCTAGTGGGGACAGCCCCCTTAACTATGGCTACACCTTC
CASGDSPLNYGYTF
>.|.|TRBV30|TRBJ2-3
TGTGCCTGGAGTGGGGGGGCAGATACGCAGTATTTT
CAWSGGADTQYF
>.|.|TRBV10-2|TRBJ2-3
TGCGCCAGCAGTGAAATGGCCGCAGATACGCAGTATTTT
CASSEMAADTQYF
>.|TRBD1|TRBV2|TRBJ2-5
TGTGCCAGCAGTGGCCGCACAGGGGGCGAAGAGACCCAGTACTTC
CASSGRTGGEETQYF
>.|TRBD1|TRBV5-4|TRBJ2-3
TGTGCCAGCAGCGGCCGGACAGGTAACCGAGGTACAGATACGCAGTATTTT
CASSGRTGNRGTDTQYF
>.|.|TRBV5-5|TRBJ2-7
TGTGCCAGCAGCTTATCGTACAGCCAGAGCTCCTACGAGCAGTACTTC
CASSLSYSQSSYEQYF
>few|.|TRBV6-2/TRBV6-3|TRBJ1-6
TGTGCCAGCAGTCAAGCTACAGGGTCTTTAGCCCTTTCGGGGTCACCCCTCCACTTT
CASSQATGSLALSGSPLHF
>once|TRBD2|TRBV12-5|TRBJ2-2
TGTGCTAGTGGTCCAGCGGGAGAGAACACCGGGGAGCTGTTTTTT
CASGPAGENTGELFF